A selection of T cell receptor beta chains follows, all from one sample in a study of Ad26.COV2.S vaccination and SARS-CoV-2 variants. Using immunoSEQ multiplex PCR, the repertoire was profiled, and TCRdb retains in-frame clones only, with some absent. The table records 300,000 to 400,000 clones, around 90% of them present only once. The sequencing used peripheral blood, collected in a trial of Ad26.COV2.S vaccine versus placebo. The receptors shown here come from a person between 18 and 65 years old who received the Ad26.COV2.S COVID-19 vaccine or a placebo. The CDR3 runs from the conserved cysteine through the conserved F or W. The order of the fields is V gene, J gene, clone size, CDR3 protein. Rows give clone size only sometimes, using once, few, many, or a class for an expanded clone.

>TRBV9|TRBJ1-3|NA
CASSAFDGNTIYF
>TRBV4-1|TRBJ1-4|NA
CASSQLTYGEKLFF
>TRBV6-4|TRBJ1-6|NA
CASSDYSYSPLHF
>TRBV27|TRBJ2-3|NA
CASSLSSTDTQYF
>TRBV5-1|TRBJ2-1|NA
CASSLDGRVNYNEQFF
>TRBV7-9|TRBJ1-6|NA
CASSYRVGRNSPLHF
>TRBV15|TRBJ2-1|few
CATSSETGETYNEQFF
>TRBV27|TRBJ2-5|NA
CASSPRWGTQYF
>TRBV29-1|TRBJ1-2|once
CSTIVAADYGYTF
>TRBV28|TRBJ1-6|NA
CASSFGGQGLYPPLHF
>TRBV5-1|TRBJ2-2|few
CASSLGQLAGELFF
>TRBV14|TRBJ2-2|NA
CASSQDLGTRGELFF
>TRBV7-2|TRBJ1-2|NA
CASSLYRDSAYGYTF